The 8 T cell receptor beta chains below all came from one sample that was sequenced in a study of T cell responses to AZD1222 COVID-19 vaccine. Repertoires were generated with immunoSEQ multiplex PCR, while TCRdb's copy carries only in-frame clones and drops some. The table lists under 150,000 clones, around 86% of them singletons, with around 4.3% in the top ten. The specimen was peripheral blood, collected on day 0 of MenACWY control vaccination. These receptors were taken from an adult in good health.

The rearrangement joins TRBV2 to TRBJ2-3, with 12 bases aligning to TRBD2. Trimming took 8 bases from V and 2 from J; bases not matched to a gene: 5. The CDR3 covers 15 residues. From germline, CDR1 is SNHLY and CDR2 FYNNEI. The DNA of the CDR3 is TGTGCCAGCCGTCGACTAGCGGGGGCCACAGATACGCAGTATTTT. Protein: CASRRLAGATDTQYF.

The chain is built from TRBV20-1 and TRBJ1-1; D gene uncertain. This CDR3 has 11 amino acids. Germline V CDR1 and CDR2: DFQATT, SNEGSKA (reference sequence). CDR3 nucleotides: TGCAGCGCAACTATGAACACTGAAGCTTTCTTT. Amino acid sequence: CSATMNTEAFF.

This clone was observed a handful of times. V gene TRBV21-1 combines with J gene TRBJ2-7. TRBV21-1 is noted as a pseudogene. The CDR3 has 14 residues. The CDR3 region has the DNA TGTGCCAGCAGCACCCTAAGGGTCCCCTACGAGCAGTACGTC. This translates into CASSTLRVPYEQYV.

The V and J genes are TRBV30 and TRBJ1-3; no firm D call. Germline CDR1 is GTSNPN and CDR2 is SVGIG (reference sequence). The ends were cut back, 2 bases at V and 3 bases at J, with 11 bases in the middle. The CDR3 loop spans 14 amino acids. CDR3: CAWSFSGDGNTIYF. For the CDR3, the DNA is TGTGCCTGGAGTTTTTCAGGCGATGGAAACACCATATATTTT.

J is TRBJ2-7 and V is TRBV13; 7 nucleotides line up with TRBD2. CDR3 length equals 14 residues. J was trimmed by 4 bases and V by 4 bases; bases with no gene match: 7. CDR1 and CDR2 from the germline V gene are PRHDT and FYEKMQ (reference sequence). In DNA form, the CDR3 reads TGTGCCAGCAGCTCCCGGGACGGGGGGTACGAGCAGTACGTC. Translation: CASSSRDGGYEQYV.

The V and J genes are TRBV7-8 and TRBJ2-2; D ambiguous. V was trimmed by 3 bases and J by 0 bases, leaving 8 bases between them. The germline gives CDR1 SGHVS, CDR2 FQNEAQ. The CDR3 contains 15 residues. The CDR3 nucleotides read TGTGCCAGCAGCTTGGCAGCTACGAACACCGGGGAGCTGTTTTTT. Its protein is CASSLAATNTGELFF. Drawing the rest from reference TRBV7-8 and TRBJ2-2, the complete variable domain is GAGVSQSPRYKVAKRGQDVALRCDPISGHVSLFWYQQALGQGPEFLTYFQNEAQLDKSGLPSDRFFAERPEGSVSTLKIQRTQQEDSAVYLCASSLAATNTGELFFGEGSRLTVL.

The chain has TRBV6-5 and TRBJ2-3; D is unresolved. The V end lost 6 bases, the J end lost 7 bases, and 11 bases lay between the germline ends. The CDR3 totals 12 residues. Germline V gene data show CDR1 as MNHEY and CDR2 as SVGAGI. The CDR3 DNA is TGTGCCAGCAGCCCGAGACTTAATACGCAGTATTTT. It yields the protein CASSPRLNTQYF.

The chain has TRBV2 and TRBJ1-5, with D perhaps TRBD1 (6 bases). Germline V gives CDR1 SNHLY, CDR2 FYNNEI. The CDR3 has 13 residues. V dropped 5 bases and J dropped 4 bases, with 9 bases sitting between them. CDR3 sequence reads: CASSWTENQPQHF. CDR3 coding DNA: TGTGCCAGCAGTTGGACAGAGAATCAGCCCCAGCATTTT.